This T cell receptor beta chain was sequenced during a study of T cell responses to AZD1222 COVID-19 vaccine. General study findings and limits: All repertoire sampling was performed exclusively after the peak T cell response. Clonal diversity was possibly underestimated; the donors were predominantly white British and more often female.

This CDR3 has 15 residues. V was cut by 3 bases and J by 0 bases, with 10 bases left in between. Germline assignment: CDR1 SGHRS and CDR2 YFSETQ. For this clone: The antigen is not known.

The method was immunoSEQ multiplex PCR; TCRdb's version includes in-frame clones alone and lacks a portion of them. This sample has 100,000 to 150,000 clones, with about 92% found just once. The sequences come from peripheral blood, collected on day 0 of MenACWY control vaccination. The chain couples TRBV5-1 to TRBJ1-3, with D possibly matching TRBD1 (6 bases). The sequence came from an adult in good health. DNA of the CDR3: TGCGCCAGCAGCTACGACAGGCGCTCTGGAAACACCATATATTTT. This encodes CASSYDRRSGNTIYF.